The next 15 T cell receptor beta chains were all read from a single sample in a study of blood T cells in healthy people across ages. Using a J-beta primer mix together with a sample-barcoded 5' primer, a second PCR was run for roughly 6 to 12 cycles. TCRdb redid the calling of the 5' RACE reads with MiXCR, one entry per CDR3 protein. Counted here are roughly 2 million distinct CDR3 sequences, around half occurring once; the ten biggest clones make up roughly 2%. Specimen: blood. The receptors stem from a woman aged 40 to 55 in good health.

This clonotype was observed a few times. The gene calls are TRBV2 and TRBJ2-1, with D unresolved. The V gene lost 4 bases and the J gene lost 8 bases, with 15 bases spanning the gap. In germline, CDR1 is SNHLY, CDR2 FYNNEI. The CDR3 totals 14 residues. The CDR3 DNA reads as TGTGCCAGCAGTGGACAACCTCTCTCCGATGAGCAGTTCTTC. Its protein product is CASSGQPLSDEQFF.

The V and J genes are TRBV6-6 and TRBJ2-2; 7 bases are a match to TRBD1. This CDR3 has 14 residues. The trim removed 5 bases at V and 7 bases at J, leaving 7 bases unmatched. Germline V gives CDR1 MNHNY, CDR2 SVGAGI (reference sequence). CDR3 DNA: TGTGCCAGCAGTCGTGAACAGGGGAGCGGGGAGCTGTTTTTT. Protein sequence: CASSREQGSGELFF.

In its sample, this clonotype was seen a few times. V and J are TRBV2 and TRBJ2-5; unclear D gene. V gave up 4 bases and J gave up 1 base, with 10 bases separating them. CDR3 length equals 14 residues. Germline CDR1 and CDR2: SNHLY and FYNNEI. The CDR3 loop is CASSGVGGQETQYF. The CDR3 bases are TGTGCCAGCAGTGGGGTGGGCGGCCAAGAGACCCAGTACTTC.

As concerns this clonotype: The junction and the germline gene differ at one end; a read error may be behind it. This chain connects TRBV12-3 or TRBV12-4 to TRBJ2-7; maybe TRBD2 (5 bases). This CDR3 spans 13 amino acids. CDR3 nucleotides: TGTGCCATCAGTTTAGGCTTGAGGGACGAGCAGTACTTC. Its protein is CAISLGLRDEQYF.

This clonotype was seen many times. The CDR3 DNA reads as TGCAGCGTTGAGTTTGTTGAAGCTTTCTTT. This encodes CSVEFVEAFF. J is TRBJ1-1 and V is TRBV29-1; D is unresolved. The V gene's germline CDR1 is SQVTM and CDR2 ANQGSEA. Trimming removed 3 bases at V and 7 bases at J, with 6 bases between. The CDR3 extends over 10 amino acids.

The V and J genes are TRBV5-1 and TRBJ1-4; 10 nucleotides match TRBD1. Looked up from germline, CDR1 is SGHRS and CDR2 is YFSETQ. Trimming cost V 4 bases and J 6 bases; bases outside gene matches: 6. The CDR3 extends over 15 amino acids. CDR3 in DNA: TGCGCCAGCAGCCCGACGGGACAGGGGTATGAAAAACTGTTTTTT. This translates into CASSPTGQGYEKLFF.

Worth noting for this clonotype: One end of the junction fails to match germline, which may point to a read error. The V gene is TRBV29-1, the J gene TRBJ2-3, with no clear D. CDR3 length: 15 residues. CDR1 SQVTM and CDR2 ANQGSEA come from the germline V gene. CDR3 DNA: TGCAGCGTTAAAGATTCGGCGCCCTACACAGATACGCAGTATTTT. It is translated as CSVKDSAPYTDTQYF.

This chain connects TRBV2 to TRBJ2-7; the D is unclear. Trimming removed 5 bases from V and 10 bases from J, with 9 bases in between. CDR1 is SNHLY and CDR2 is FYNNEI in the germline V gene. This CDR3 has 10 residues. The CDR3 nucleotides are TGTGCCAGCAGTATGTTTACCCAGTACTTC. This encodes CASSMFTQYF. The full variable domain, with the rest looked up from reference TRBV2 and TRBJ2-7, is EPEVTQTPSHQVTQMGQEVILRCVPISNHLYFYWYRQILGQKVEFLVSFYNNEISEKSEIFDDQFSVERPDGSNFTLKIRSTKLEDSAMYFCASSMFTQYFGPGTRLTVT.

The V gene is TRBV28, the J gene TRBJ2-4; D call uncertain. With 2 bases removed from V and 0 bases from J, the gap between germline ends came to 14 bases. The CDR3 consists of 17 residues. Germline assignment: CDR1 MDHEN and CDR2 SYDVKM. As DNA, the CDR3 is TGTGCCAGCAGTTTAGTGAAGGGCAGCCTAGCCAAAAACATTCAGTACTTC. Translating gives CASSLVKGSLAKNIQYF.

The J gene is TRBJ1-4, the V gene TRBV4-3; the D is unclear. This CDR3 contains 14 residues. The germline V gene encodes CDR1 LGHNA and CDR2 YSLEER. Trimming took 4 bases from V and 2 from J, leaving 8 bases between them. The CDR3 here is CASSPRRTNEKLFF. CDR3 DNA: TGCGCCAGCAGCCCCAGGCGGACTAATGAAAAACTGTTTTTT.

The chain recombines TRBV4-3 with TRBJ2-1; 9 bases align to TRBD1. The CDR3 runs 16 residues. With V trimmed by 0 bases and J by 3 bases, 3 bases remained unmatched. Germline V gives CDR1 LGHNA, CDR2 YSLEER. The CDR3 DNA reads TGCGCCAGCAGCCAAGAGTACAGGGGGCTCTACAATGAGCAGTTCTTC. Translated, it gives CASSQEYRGLYNEQFF.

The chain joins TRBV7-9 to TRBJ2-7; 11 bases are a match to TRBD1. The CDR3 sequence is 20 residues long. The V segment lost 5 bases and the J segment 0 bases; nucleotides outside the gene matches: 18. Per germline, CDR1 SEHNR and CDR2 FQNEAQ (reference sequence). The CDR3 DNA reads as TGTGCCAGCAGCATCGGACAGGGGGCCCCTTGGTGCACACTCTCCTACGAGCAGTACTTC. It translates to CASSIGQGAPWCTLSYEQYF.

The chain recombines TRBV4-2 with TRBJ2-7; D not certain. In germline, CDR1 is LGHNA, CDR2 YNFKEQ. The CDR3 is 11 residues long. V was trimmed by 3 bases and J by 10 bases, leaving 10 bases between them. The CDR3 sequence: CASSQGESQYF. DNA of the CDR3: TGTGCCAGCAGCCAGGGTGAGAGTCAGTACTTC.

J is TRBJ1-2 and V is TRBV4-2; a weak D match, TRBD1 (6 bases). The CDR3 has 17 amino acids. The V and J ends lost 0 bases and 2 bases respectively, with 16 bases between them. CDR1 is LGHNA, CDR2 YNFKEQ, per germline. CDR3 amino acids: CASSQDYGQTDNYGYTF. The CDR3 nucleotides read TGTGCCAGCAGCCAAGATTATGGACAGACGGACAACTATGGCTACACCTTC.

This clonotype occurred once. The rearrangement joins TRBV7-2 to TRBJ1-5; 7 bases map to TRBD1. CDR1 and CDR2 from the germline V gene are SGHTA and FQGNSA. The CDR3 runs 18 residues. J gave up 4 bases and V 1 base, and 13 bases lay outside the gene matches. CDR3 region: CASSLDGFRGWINQPQHF. CDR3 nucleotides: TGTGCCAGCAGCTTAGACGGTTTCAGGGGGTGGATAAATCAGCCCCAGCATTTT.